Shown below are 18 T cell receptor beta chains from a single sample sequenced in a study of blood T cell repertoires in COVID-19 (dated by TCRdb to about 2020). Library prep was done by the immunoSEQ multiplex PCR assay. The immuneACCESS repertoire file appears here via TCRdb, limited to in-frame rearrangements. These files lack a portion of the clones; in checked studies, under half of the deficit traces to unresolved V genes, and the cause of the others is not known. This sample is represented by about 260,000 clones; under 90% of them were singletons. Approximately 4.3% of the sample lies in the top ten. Input material: PBMCs or T cells enriched from blood (not recorded which). The receptors shown here come from a man under 40 with acute COVID-19.

The chain joins TRBV9 to TRBJ1-2, with 7 nucleotides matching TRBD1. CDR1 SGDLS and CDR2 YYNGEE come from the germline V gene. With V trimmed by 3 bases and J by 5 bases, 7 bases remained unmatched. CDR3 length equals 14 residues. In DNA, the CDR3 is TGTGCCAGCAGCGGGGGGGACAGACGTTATGGCTACACCTTC. Translating it yields CASSGGDRRYGYTF.

The CDR3: CSVFVKLFF. CDR3 nucleotide sequence: TGCAGCGTTTTCGTAAAACTGTTTTTT. J is TRBJ1-4 and V is TRBV29-1, with no clear D. The CDR3 spans 9 residues. CDR1 SQVTM and CDR2 ANQGSEA come from the germline V gene. V gave up 5 bases and J gave up 10 bases, with 5 bases separating them.

This clone has a handful of counts. The chain joins TRBV19 to TRBJ1-2; tentative D call: TRBD1 (6 bases). The CDR3 extends over 13 amino acids. Between the trimmed V and J ends, which lost 8 bases and 8 bases, there was a span of 18 bases. Germline V gene sequence: CDR1 LNHDA, CDR2 SQIVND (reference sequence). CDR3 sequence: CASQTGAEGGYTF. The CDR3 region has the DNA TGTGCCAGTCAGACAGGAGCTGAGGGCGGCTACACCTTC.

The chain's CDR3 is CASSFPTGLGYTF. CDR3 DNA: TGTGCCAGCAGTTTCCCGACAGGGCTGGGCTACACCTTC. The chain combines TRBV27 with TRBJ1-2; 7 nucleotides agree with TRBD1. The CDR3 sequence is 13 residues long. Germline CDR1 reads MNHEY; CDR2 reads SMNVEV (reference sequence). V trimming: 3 bases; J trimming: 8 bases; junction bases outside the gene matches: 6.

The chain recombines TRBV29-1 with TRBJ2-5; TRBD2 might be the D (6 bases). This CDR3 contains 13 residues. Germline loops: CDR1 SQVTM, CDR2 ANQGSEA. V was shortened by 3 bases and J by 3 bases, with 11 bases between the two germline ends. The CDR3 reads CSVDWAGKETQYF. CDR3 nucleotides: TGCAGCGTTGATTGGGCGGGAAAAGAGACCCAGTACTTC.

The gene calls are TRBV4-3 and TRBJ1-1; D is perhaps TRBD1 (5 bases). V was clipped by 7 bases and J by 3 bases, with 18 bases between them. This CDR3 has 15 amino acids. Germline CDR1 reads LGHNA; CDR2 reads YSLEER. The CDR3 loop reads CASTIQVGWDTEAFF. The CDR3 DNA reads TGCGCCAGCACCATACAGGTGGGTTGGGACACTGAAGCTTTCTTT.

This rearrangement joins TRBV7-2 to TRBJ2-2; the match to TRBD2 covers 8 bases. CDR1 is SGHTA, CDR2 FQGNSA, per germline. Losses at the gene ends were 8 bases for V and 11 bases for J; bases not matched to a gene: 19. This CDR3 contains 16 residues. This CDR3 reads CASVDFAGGSYSELFF. For the CDR3, the DNA is TGTGCCAGCGTTGACTTCGCGGGAGGATCCTATTCCGAGCTGTTTTTT.

The chain links TRBV9 to TRBJ1-1; no clear D gene. The ends were cut back, 3 bases at V and 4 bases at J, with 13 bases in the middle. CDR1 and CDR2 from the germline V gene are SGDLS and YYNGEE. There are 14 residues in the CDR3. CDR3 residues: CASSDSRMVTEAFF. CDR3 bases: TGTGCCAGCAGCGATAGCCGGATGGTCACTGAAGCTTTCTTT.

The gene calls are TRBV5-6 and TRBJ2-2; TRBD1 aligns across 7 bases. J lost 5 bases, V lost 4 bases, and 20 bases had no gene match. The CDR3 sequence is 19 residues long. Germline V CDR1 and CDR2: SGHDT, YYEEEE. CDR3 DNA sequence: TGTGCCAGCAGCCCGATCGTCGAACCCGTAAGGGACAGAACCGGGGAGCTGTTTTTT. Amino acids: CASSPIVEPVRDRTGELFF.

V usage is TRBV2 and J usage is TRBJ1-5; D gene ambiguous. Per the germline V gene, CDR1 is SNHLY and CDR2 is FYNNEI. CDR3 length: 15 amino acids. V lost 5 bases, J lost 4 bases, and 15 bases lay in between. The CDR3 DNA reads TGTGCCAGCAGTACACGGGTTAACGGGAATCAGCCCCAGCATTTT. It yields the protein CASSTRVNGNQPQHF.

V is TRBV7-9 and J is TRBJ2-5; maybe TRBD2 (5 bases). This CDR3 has 19 residues. Looked up from germline, CDR1 is SEHNR and CDR2 is FQNEAQ (reference sequence). With 1 base removed from V and 4 bases from J, the gap between germline ends came to 25 bases. CDR3 sequence (DNA): TGTGCCAGCAGCTTAGGATTCACCGGGATCCCGACCCGGGGAGAGACCCAGTACTTC. Protein product: CASSLGFTGIPTRGETQYF. The complete variable domain, with remaining parts taken from reference TRBV7-9 and TRBJ2-5, reads DTGVSQNPRHKITKRGQNVTFRCDPISEHNRLYWYRQTLGQGPEFLTYFQNEAQLEKSRLLSDRFSAERPKGSFSTLEIQRTEQGDSAMYLCASSLGFTGIPTRGETQYFGPGTRLLVL.

This chain connects TRBV9 to TRBJ2-1; 11 bases are a match to TRBD2. This CDR3 contains 15 residues. V was pared by 3 bases and J by 8 bases, with 7 bases of the junction left unmatched. CDR1 is SGDLS, CDR2 YYNGEE, per germline. The CDR3 DNA is TGTGCCAGCAGCGATAGCGGGAGGGCTCGGGATGAGCAGTTCTTC. Its protein product is CASSDSGRARDEQFF.

This clone was observed a single time. The chain recombines TRBV30 with TRBJ1-5; a weak D match, TRBD1 (5 bases). The V end lost 1 base, the J end lost 6 bases, and 10 bases lay between the germline ends. The CDR3 loop spans 13 amino acids. Germline V CDR1 and CDR2: GTSNPN, SVGIG (reference sequence). CDR3 region: CAWSAGVTQPQHF. DNA of the CDR3: TGTGCCTGGAGTGCGGGGGTTACTCAGCCCCAGCATTTT.

This rearrangement joins TRBV18 to TRBJ1-5; 7 bases map to TRBD1. This CDR3 region has 15 residues. Germline CDR1 is KGHSH and CDR2 is LQKENI. The J segment lost 6 bases and the V segment lost 5 bases, leaving 10 bases of the junction unmatched. The CDR3 DNA sequence: TGTGCCAGCTCAGTTACAGGGGATTCTACTCAGCCCCAGCATTTT. It codes for CASSVTGDSTQPQHF.

This clone was seen just once. The chain is built from TRBV7-2 and TRBJ2-3; TRBD2 matches at 13 bases. V shed 7 bases, J shed 4 bases, and the junction held 8 bases outside the gene matches. Germline CDR1 is SGHTA and CDR2 is FQGNSA. There are 16 residues in the CDR3. The CDR3 loop is CASTRLAGGVADTQYF. CDR3 in DNA: TGTGCCAGCACCCGACTAGCGGGGGGTGTAGCAGATACGCAGTATTTT.

This clone was observed a single time. This chain links TRBV6-6 with TRBJ1-3, with D hard to call. V lost 6 bases to trimming and J lost 2 bases, with 8 bases between them. The CDR3 runs 13 residues. From germline, CDR1 is MNHNY and CDR2 SVGAGI (reference sequence). CDR3 residues: CASRAGTGNTIYF. DNA for the CDR3: TGTGCCAGCAGAGCGGGCACTGGAAACACCATATATTTT.

The V and J genes are TRBV10-3 and TRBJ1-2; no clear D gene. V was trimmed by 10 bases and J by 8 bases, leaving 26 bases between them. The CDR3 contains 15 residues. Germline V gives CDR1 ENHRY, CDR2 SYGVKD. This CDR3 is CATHPFNILAGGYTF. Written as DNA, the CDR3 is TGTGCCACCCATCCTTTTAACATCTTAGCGGGCGGCTACACCTTC.

This chain uses TRBV9 with TRBJ1-4; tentatively, D is TRBD1 (5 bases). Looked up from germline, CDR1 is SGDLS and CDR2 is YYNGEE. This CDR3 has 9 amino acids. The V end lost 5 bases, the J end lost 14 bases, and 7 bases lay between the germline ends. The CDR3 nucleotides read TGTGCCAGCAGTCAGGGCCTGTTTTTT. This encodes CASSQGLFF.